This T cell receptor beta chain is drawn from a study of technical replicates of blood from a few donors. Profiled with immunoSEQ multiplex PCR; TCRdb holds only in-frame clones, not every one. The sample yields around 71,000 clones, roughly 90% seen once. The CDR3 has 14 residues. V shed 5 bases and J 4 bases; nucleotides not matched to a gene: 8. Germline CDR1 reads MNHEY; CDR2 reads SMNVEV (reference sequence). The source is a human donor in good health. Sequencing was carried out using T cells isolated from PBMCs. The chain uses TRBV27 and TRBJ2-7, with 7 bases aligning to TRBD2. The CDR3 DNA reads TGTGCCAGCAGTCCTTGGGACTACCCATACGAGCAGTACTTC. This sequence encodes CASSPWDYPYEQYF.